One sample yielded the 19 T cell receptor beta chains listed below, sequenced in a study of OX40 agonist ivuxolimab in advanced cancers. Repertoires were generated with immunoSEQ multiplex PCR, while TCRdb's copy carries only in-frame clones and drops some. Of more than 60,000 clones in the sample, around 93% were seen once. The source material was CD4+ or CD8+ T cells sorted from blood, sampled in a trial of the OX40 agonist ivuxolimab. The receptors here all came from an adult with an advanced solid tumor such as melanoma, head and neck, liver or kidney cancer.

V is TRBV7-8 and J is TRBJ1-2; 8 nucleotides match TRBD1. This CDR3 has 13 amino acids. V shed 5 bases, J shed 4 bases, and the junction held 3 bases outside the gene matches. Germline V gene data show CDR1 as SGHVS and CDR2 as FQNEAQ. CDR3 amino acids: CASSLGQGYGYTF. In nucleotides, the CDR3 is TGTGCCAGCAGCCTCGGACAGGGCTATGGCTACACCTTC.

The chain is built from TRBV7-6 and TRBJ2-3; no definite D call. The germline V gene encodes CDR1 SGHVS and CDR2 FNYEAQ. This CDR3 spans 14 amino acids. The ends were cut back, 2 bases at V and 1 base at J, with 7 bases in the middle. The DNA for the CDR3 is TGTGCCAGCAGCTTAAAGTGGGGCACAGATACGCAGTATTTT. Amino acid sequence: CASSLKWGTDTQYF.

The J gene is TRBJ2-7, the V gene TRBV4-3, with D perhaps assigned TRBD1 or TRBD2 (5 bases each). Germline V lookup: CDR1 LGHNA, CDR2 YSLEER. Trimming pared 0 bases from V and 1 base from J, leaving 10 bases between. The CDR3 sequence is 15 residues long. The CDR3 here is CASSQETGPSYEQYF. The DNA of the CDR3 is TGCGCCAGCAGCCAAGAAACGGGGCCTTCCTACGAGCAGTACTTC.

The rearrangement uses TRBV4-3 and TRBJ2-1; 14 bases align to TRBD2. CDR1 and CDR2 (germline): LGHNA, YSLEER. The V gene end was trimmed by 3 bases and the J gene end by 3 bases; junction bases not matched to a gene: 4. The CDR3 runs 17 residues. In DNA form, the CDR3 reads TGCGCCAGCAGCCATGGACTAGCGGGAGGTTACTACAATGAGCAGTTCTTC. Its translation is CASSHGLAGGYYNEQFF.

The V and J genes are TRBV28 and TRBJ2-7; D tentatively reads TRBD1 or TRBD2 (6 bases each). Germline assignment: CDR1 MDHEN and CDR2 SYDVKM. Between the trimmed V and J ends, which lost 6 bases and 3 bases, there was a span of 18 bases. CDR3 length: 15 amino acids. In DNA, the CDR3 is TGTGCCAGCAGAACTGGATTGGGGGGCGGCTACGAGCAGTACTTC. Its protein product is CASRTGLGGGYEQYF.

The chain has TRBV5-6 and TRBJ1-2, with D uncertain. The CDR3 is made up of 12 amino acids. V lost 0 bases to trimming and J lost 4 bases, with 4 bases between them. CDR1 is SGHDT, CDR2 YYEEEE, per germline. CDR3 sequence: CASSLGGYGYTF. For the CDR3, the DNA is TGTGCCAGCAGCTTGGGGGGCTATGGCTACACCTTC.

The rearrangement links TRBV10-3 to TRBJ1-1; possible D gene TRBD1, 6 bases. In germline, CDR1 is ENHRY, CDR2 SYGVKD. The V end was cut by 6 bases, the J end by 10 bases, with 21 bases between. The CDR3 is made up of 14 amino acids. DNA for the CDR3: TGTGCCATCAGCCCCCTAACAGGGTACTCGGGAGCTTTCTTT. It yields the protein CAISPLTGYSGAFF.

The genes are TRBV19 and TRBJ2-2, with D possibly being TRBD2 (6 bases). V lost 5 bases to trimming and J lost 3 bases, with 19 bases between them. Germline V lookup: CDR1 LNHDA, CDR2 SQIVND (reference sequence). The CDR3 length is 17 residues. The CDR3 DNA reads as TGTGCCAGTAGTCCCCGGGACTTCGAAGGTTACACCGGGGAGCTGTTTTTT. It is translated as CASSPRDFEGYTGELFF.

The table lists this clone with a count of one. V gene TRBV5-6 combines with J gene TRBJ2-6, with no clear D. This CDR3 spans 15 amino acids. Trimming removed 2 bases at V and 0 bases at J, with 6 bases between. Germline CDR1 SGHDT, CDR2 YYEEEE. CDR3 sequence (DNA): TGTGCCAGCAGCTTAATCCGCTCTGGGGCCAACGTCCTGACTTTC. It specifies CASSLIRSGANVLTF.

The table lists this clone with a count of one. The V gene is TRBV7-2, the J gene TRBJ2-2, with 13 nucleotides matching TRBD2. This CDR3 has 19 residues. Germline assignment: CDR1 SGHTA and CDR2 FQGNSA. The V gene end was trimmed by 2 bases and the J gene end by 4 bases; junction bases not matched to a gene: 10. CDR3 nucleotides: TGTGCCAGCAGCTTATCTGGACTAGCGGGAGAGGGTGGCACCGGGGAGCTGTTTTTT. Translating it yields CASSLSGLAGEGGTGELFF.

The chain recombines TRBV28 with TRBJ2-5; 7 nucleotides agree with TRBD1. The CDR3 runs 15 residues. V lost 6 bases, J lost 0 bases, and 7 bases stayed unmatched. The germline V gene has CDR1 MDHEN and CDR2 SYDVKM. The DNA of the CDR3 is TGTGCCAGCAGCCACACCGGGACAGACCAAGAGACCCAGTACTTC. Translation: CASSHTGTDQETQYF.

The chain couples TRBV11-1 to TRBJ2-1, with 12 bases lining up with TRBD2. Unmatched junction bases numbered 9, after V lost 4 bases and J lost 8 bases. The CDR3 is made up of 16 amino acids. In germline, CDR1 is SGHAT, CDR2 FQDESV (reference sequence). The CDR3 DNA reads as TGTGCCAGCAGCTCCAGACTAGCGGGAGTGGGTTATGAGCAGTTCTTC. Its translation is CASSSRLAGVGYEQFF.

The chain has TRBV6-6 and TRBJ1-5, with D uncertain. V was trimmed by 11 bases and J by 9 bases, leaving 11 bases between them. The CDR3 spans 10 residues. Germline V lookup: CDR1 MNHNY, CDR2 SVGAGI (reference sequence). The DNA of the CDR3 is TGTGCCGGAAGCCTGGGGCCCCAGCATTTT. Translated, it gives CAGSLGPQHF.

The chain has TRBV28 and TRBJ2-1; D might be TRBD1 or TRBD2, each matching 5 bases. V was trimmed by 1 base and J by 6 bases, leaving 16 bases between them. Germline V gene sequence: CDR1 MDHEN, CDR2 SYDVKM. This CDR3 comprises 16 residues. Written as DNA, the CDR3 is TGTGCCAGCAGTTTATTTTCCAGCGGAAGGGGCAATGAGCAGTTCTTC. Translation gives CASSLFSSGRGNEQFF.

The chain is built from TRBV7-9 and TRBJ2-7; D may be TRBD2 (6 bases). Trimming cost V 3 bases and J 3 bases, with 15 bases left between them. Germline V gene lookup returns CDR1 SEHNR and CDR2 FQNEAQ (reference sequence). The CDR3 covers 15 residues. CDR3 sequence (DNA): TGTGCCAGCAGCTTGGTCGGGAGAACTAACTACGAGCAGTACTTC. This gives the protein CASSLVGRTNYEQYF.

In this sample, this clone turned up once. The J gene is TRBJ1-5, the V gene TRBV5-8; 8 nucleotides match TRBD1. The trim removed 4 bases at V and 7 bases at J, leaving 7 bases unmatched. Germline lookup yields CDR1 SGHTS and CDR2 YDEGEE. CDR3 length: 14 amino acids. CDR3 region: CASSPGQGGQPQHF. The DNA for the CDR3 is TGTGCCAGCAGCCCCGGACAGGGCGGACAGCCCCAGCATTTT.

This chain connects TRBV9 to TRBJ2-1, with 8 bases lining up with TRBD2. This CDR3 is built from 15 residues. Per the germline V gene, CDR1 is SGDLS and CDR2 is YYNGEE. With V trimmed by 3 bases and J by 3 bases, 5 bases remained unmatched. CDR3 bases: TGTGCCAGCAGCGCCCCCGGGACTAGCTACAATGAGCAGTTCTTC. It specifies CASSAPGTSYNEQFF.

A single count supports this clone. The rearrangement links TRBV11-3 to TRBJ2-1, with D possibly being TRBD1 or TRBD2 (5 bases each). The CDR3 loop spans 15 amino acids. Trimming pared 0 bases from V and 5 bases from J, leaving 11 bases between. Germline CDR1 SGHNT, CDR2 YENEEA. This CDR3 reads CASSLEGDTDNEQFF. The DNA for the CDR3 is TGTGCCAGCAGCTTAGAGGGGGATACTGACAATGAGCAGTTCTTC.

This clone has just a few counts. The gene calls are TRBV6-5 and TRBJ2-2; 7 positions agree with TRBD1. Germline V gene lookup returns CDR1 MNHEY and CDR2 SVGAGI. Trimming took 2 bases from V and 5 from J; bases not matched to a gene: 8. This CDR3 spans 16 amino acids. This CDR3 reads CASSYTPGQRTGELFF. CDR3 in DNA: TGTGCCAGCAGTTACACACCGGGACAGAGGACCGGGGAGCTGTTTTTT.